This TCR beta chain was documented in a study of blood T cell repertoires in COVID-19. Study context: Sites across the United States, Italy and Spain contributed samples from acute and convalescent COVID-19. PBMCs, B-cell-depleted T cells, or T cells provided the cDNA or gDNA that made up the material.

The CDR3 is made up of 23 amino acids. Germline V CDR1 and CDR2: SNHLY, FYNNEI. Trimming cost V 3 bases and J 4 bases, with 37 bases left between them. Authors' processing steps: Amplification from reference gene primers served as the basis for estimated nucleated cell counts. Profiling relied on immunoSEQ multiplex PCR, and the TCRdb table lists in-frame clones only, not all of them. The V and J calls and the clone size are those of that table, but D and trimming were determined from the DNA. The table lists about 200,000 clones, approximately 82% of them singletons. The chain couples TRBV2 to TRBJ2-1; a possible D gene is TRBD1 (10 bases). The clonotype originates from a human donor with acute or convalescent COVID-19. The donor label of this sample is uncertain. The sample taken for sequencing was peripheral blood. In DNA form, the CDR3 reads TGTGCCAGCAGTGATGGGGGACAGGGGTCAACTCATAGCGGGAGAAAGGGGTACAATGAGCAGTTCTTC. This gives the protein CASSDGGQGSTHSGRKGYNEQFF.